What follows is one T cell receptor (beta chain) and its context. This sample stems from a study of blood T cell repertoires in COVID-19. Across the whole study: Some COVID-19 samples were acute and others convalescent; all came from the United States, Italy and Spain. PBMCs, B-cell-depleted T cells, or T cells were the source of the cDNA or gDNA that made up the material.

As processed by the authors: Researchers report that nucleated cell counts were estimated from reference gene primer amplification. Sequencing was performed with immunoSEQ multiplex PCR; in TCRdb, only in-frame clones are kept and a portion is missing. V, J and clone size are those of that table, while D and trimming were read from the DNA. Of some 40,000 clones listed, 70% to 85% are singletons. Source material: peripheral blood. The sequence came from a woman aged 80 or over with acute or convalescent COVID-19.

CDR3: CASSLAGTREGSEQFF. The CDR3 DNA follows: TGTGCCAGCAGCTTGGCCGGGACTAGAGAGGGCAGTGAGCAGTTCTTC. J is TRBJ2-1 and V is TRBV5-4; the match to TRBD2 covers 8 bases. V was pared by 0 bases and J by 9 bases, with 11 bases of the junction left unmatched. Germline V lookup: CDR1 SGHNT, CDR2 YYREEE (reference sequence). This CDR3 contains 16 residues.